This TCR beta chain was documented in a study of T cell repertoires in cytomegalovirus infection. Study at large: Alongside well-studied HLA-B-restricted CMV epitopes, recently identified HLA-C-restricted CMV epitopes were also used. Both a matching HLA type and CMV infection were indicated by public TCR beta signatures.

TCRdb re-called the reads with MiXCR, one entry per CDR3 protein. The sample has 700,000 to 850,000 distinct CDR3 sequences, about 33% seen once; the top ten hold 9.5% to 15%. General study findings and limits: HLA-C-restricted CMV-specific TCR beta clonotypes were dominant in the ex vivo response. Adding up the frequency of public TCR beta families identified people who carried CMV plus the relevant HLA.

Germline V gene lookup returns CDR1 SGHAT and CDR2 FQDESV (reference sequence). This CDR3 has 16 amino acids. The germline V and J ends were trimmed by 5 bases and 0 bases, with 17 bases remaining between them. Regarding this clonotype: Its antigen is not known.

V is TRBV11-1 and J is TRBJ2-7, with D perhaps matching TRBD1 (5 bases). Sequencing used cultured CD8+ T cells from PBMCs, obtained from culture after CMV antigen stimulation. The receptor was derived from a human donor in good health (CMV status not recorded). Some clones in this sample may be carry-over from other donors' samples. The CDR3 loop is CASSPQKGITSYEQYV. As DNA, the CDR3 is TGTGCCAGCAGCCCCCAAAAGGGGATTACCTCCTACGAGCAGTACGTC.